One sample yielded the 17 T cell receptor beta chains listed below, sequenced in a study of tumor-infiltrating lymphocytes in localized non-small cell lung cancer. Method: immunoSEQ multiplex PCR; TCRdb's copy keeps in-frame clones and lacks some. This repertoire shows 15,000 to 20,000 clones, roughly two thirds found once; its top ten account for 3.5% to 5%. Sequenced sample: lung tumor tissue. These receptor sequences come from a human donor with non-small cell lung cancer.

The chain couples TRBV27 to TRBJ2-3; either TRBD1 or TRBD2 may fit D (6 bases each). The germline CDR1 and CDR2 sequences are MNHEY and SMNVEV (reference sequence). Trimming cost V 7 bases and J 0 bases, with 29 bases left between them. The CDR3 has 20 amino acids. The CDR3 reads CASTKGGSLATLASTDTQYF. CDR3 bases: TGTGCCAGCACCAAGGGGGGTTCACTCGCGACCCTTGCTAGCACAGATACGCAGTATTTT.

In this sample, this clone is medium-sized. V usage is TRBV19 and J usage is TRBJ2-7; D is unresolved. Germline CDR1 LNHDA, CDR2 SQIVND (reference sequence). The CDR3 contains 11 residues. V was pared by 5 bases and J by 4 bases, with 6 bases between. This chain's CDR3 is CASSSRYEQYF. CDR3 coding DNA: TGTGCCAGTAGTTCTAGGTACGAGCAGTACTTC. The full variable domain, in which reference TRBV19 and TRBJ2-7 provide the parts outside the CDR3, is DGGITQSPKYLFRKEGQNVTLSCEQNLNHDAMYWYRQDPGQGLRLIYYSQIVNDFQKGDIAEGYSVSREKKESFPLTVTSAQKNPTAFYLCASSSRYEQYFGPGTRLTVT.

The CDR3 is CASSYQEIEQYF. CDR3 bases: TGTGCCAGCAGCTATCAGGAGATCGAGCAGTACTTC. The chain recombines TRBV11-2 with TRBJ2-7; D gene unclear. Per the germline V gene, CDR1 is SGHAT and CDR2 is FQNNGV. The V end lost 4 bases, the J end lost 6 bases, and 10 bases lay between the germline ends. This CDR3 region has 12 residues.

The chain employs TRBV28 and TRBJ2-7, with 11 bases matching TRBD2. Per the germline V gene, CDR1 is MDHEN and CDR2 is SYDVKM. The CDR3 consists of 14 residues. Unmatched junction bases numbered 4, after V lost 3 bases and J lost 6 bases. CDR3 sequence: CASSFSGRAAEQYF. CDR3 DNA: TGTGCCAGCAGTTTTAGCGGGAGGGCCGCCGAGCAGTACTTC.

The V and J genes are TRBV30 and TRBJ1-6; tentatively, D is TRBD1 (5 bases). This CDR3 is built from 14 residues. V was pared by 4 bases and J by 6 bases, with 13 bases between. Germline values: CDR1 GTSNPN, CDR2 SVGIG (reference sequence). Here the CDR3 DNA reads TGTGCCTGGACCGTGAAGACAGTTAATTCACCCCTCCACTTT. Translated, it gives CAWTVKTVNSPLHF.

This chain uses TRBV12-5 with TRBJ2-1; 9 bases are a match to TRBD2. Trimming at V came to 8 bases and at J to 7 bases, leaving 9 bases not matched to a gene. The CDR3 has 14 residues. CDR1 LGHNT and CDR2 FRNRAP come from the germline V gene. CDR3 region: CASQRGDLWNEQFF. The DNA of the CDR3 is TGTGCTAGTCAGCGGGGGGATCTCTGGAATGAGCAGTTCTTC. Together with reference TRBV12-5 and TRBJ2-1, the CDR3 gives the full variable domain: DARVTQTPRHKVTEMGQEVTMRCQPILGHNTVFWYRQTMMQGLELLAYFRNRAPLDDSGMPKDRFSAEMPDATLATLKIQPSEPRDSAVYFCASQRGDLWNEQFFGPGTRLTVL.

A few counts support this clone. The chain recombines TRBV9 with TRBJ1-5; D gene unclear. CDR1 SGDLS and CDR2 YYNGEE come from the germline V gene. Trimming cost V 0 bases and J 3 bases, with 7 bases left between them. This CDR3 is built from 14 residues. The CDR3 DNA follows: TGTGCCAGCAGCGTAGGAGGTTACAATCAGCCCCAGCATTTT. It translates to CASSVGGYNQPQHF.

The rearrangement joins TRBV13 to TRBJ2-2, with 8 bases aligning to TRBD1. The CDR3 spans 16 residues. With V trimmed by 3 bases and J by 3 bases, 6 bases remained unmatched. The V gene's germline CDR1 is PRHDT and CDR2 FYEKMQ (reference sequence). CDR3 in DNA: TGTGCCAGCAGCTTTGCCCAACAGGGGGACACCGGGGAGCTGTTTTTT. Residues: CASSFAQQGDTGELFF.

V is TRBV19 and J is TRBJ2-1; no clear D. Looked up from germline, CDR1 is LNHDA and CDR2 is SQIVND (reference sequence). The CDR3 runs 11 residues. Deletions cut 6 bases from V and 0 bases from J, with 0 bases between. The CDR3 DNA follows: TGTGCCAGTAGCTCCTACAATGAGCAGTTCTTC. It encodes CASSSYNEQFF. Full variable domain (rest looked up from reference TRBV19 and TRBJ2-1): DGGITQSPKYLFRKEGQNVTLSCEQNLNHDAMYWYRQDPGQGLRLIYYSQIVNDFQKGDIAEGYSVSREKKESFPLTVTSAQKNPTAFYLCASSSYNEQFFGPGTRLTVL.

This chain connects TRBV5-1 to TRBJ1-1; D might be TRBD1 (5 bases). The CDR3 spans 14 residues. Germline V CDR1 and CDR2: SGHRS, YFSETQ. V lost 6 bases, J lost 1 base, and 13 bases lay in between. The CDR3 nucleotides are TGCGCCAGCACCCAGGGCGCAGGGAACACTGAAGCTTTCTTT. This translates into CASTQGAGNTEAFF.

The genes are TRBV14 and TRBJ2-7; D is possibly TRBD1 or TRBD2 (5 bases each). The V and J ends lost 4 bases and 6 bases respectively, with 13 bases between them. CDR3 length: 13 residues. Germline V gives CDR1 SGHDN, CDR2 FVKESK. In nucleotides, the CDR3 is TGTGCCAGCAGCCCCCGGACTGGGGGCGAGCAGTACTTC. Translating it yields CASSPRTGGEQYF. Combining the CDR3 with reference TRBV14 and TRBJ2-7 gives the whole variable domain EAGVTQFPSHSVIEKGQTVTLRCDPISGHDNLYWYRRVMGKEIKFLLHFVKESKQDESGMPNNRFLAERTGGTYSTLKVQPAELEDSGVYFCASSPRTGGEQYFGPGTRLTVT.

A single count supports this clone. The V gene is TRBV5-4, the J gene TRBJ2-1; 8 bases line up with TRBD2. With V trimmed by 2 bases and J by 5 bases, 3 bases remained unmatched. CDR3 size: 14 residues. Germline-derived CDR1 and CDR2 are SGHNT and YYREEE (reference sequence). The CDR3, as DNA: TGTGCCAGCAGCTTAGTAGCGGGAAACAATGAGCAGTTCTTC. This gives the protein CASSLVAGNNEQFF.

The chain has TRBV28 and TRBJ2-7; D may be TRBD1 (6 bases). This CDR3 region has 13 residues. The V gene lost 7 bases and the J gene lost 2 bases, with 12 bases spanning the gap. Germline V gene sequence: CDR1 MDHEN, CDR2 SYDVKM. CDR3 protein: CASIKTGTYEQYF. DNA for the CDR3: TGTGCCAGCATAAAAACAGGGACCTACGAGCAGTACTTC.

CDR3 sequence (DNA): TGTGCCAGCAGTTACCTCGGGAGGAATGAGCAGTTCTTC. It encodes CASSYLGRNEQFF. The chain couples TRBV6-5 to TRBJ2-1; 7 nucleotides line up with TRBD2. The CDR3 is 13 residues long. Germline loops: CDR1 MNHEY, CDR2 SVGAGI. The V gene end was trimmed by 2 bases and the J gene end by 7 bases; junction bases not matched to a gene: 2.

In its sample, this clone was seen a few times. The chain uses TRBV10-1 and TRBJ2-7; possible D gene TRBD2, 6 bases. Trimming took 3 bases from V and 4 from J, leaving 13 bases between them. Germline V CDR1 and CDR2: WNHNN, SYGVQD (reference sequence). This CDR3 comprises 14 residues. The CDR3: CASSDSAGKYEQYF. The DNA for the CDR3 is TGCGCCAGCAGTGATTCGGCGGGGAAATACGAGCAGTACTTC.

The chain carries TRBV30 and TRBJ1-2; weak D call: TRBD1 (6 bases). V was cut by 3 bases and J by 1 base, with 12 bases left in between. The CDR3 runs to 14 residues. Germline V gene sequence: CDR1 GTSNPN, CDR2 SVGIG (reference sequence). CDR3 protein: CAWRFTGINYGYTF. The CDR3 region has the DNA TGTGCCTGGAGGTTTACAGGGATTAACTATGGCTACACCTTC.

This clone was picked up a small number of times. The chain joins TRBV2 to TRBJ1-1; no clear D gene. From germline, CDR1 is SNHLY and CDR2 FYNNEI. Trimming left V 3 bases short and J 8 bases short, with 10 bases between. This CDR3 has 12 amino acids. The CDR3 DNA is TGTGCCAGCAGTGACCCGGGATCCGAAGCTTTCTTT. Protein sequence: CASSDPGSEAFF.